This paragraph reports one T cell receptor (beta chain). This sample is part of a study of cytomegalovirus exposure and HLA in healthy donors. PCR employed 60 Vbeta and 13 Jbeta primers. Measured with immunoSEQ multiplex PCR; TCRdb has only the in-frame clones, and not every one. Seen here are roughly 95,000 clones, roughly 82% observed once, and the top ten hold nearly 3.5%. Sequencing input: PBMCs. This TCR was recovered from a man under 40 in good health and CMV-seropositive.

The chain's CDR3 is CASSLAWATEAFF. The CDR3 nucleotides are TGCGCCAGCAGCTTGGCTTGGGCCACTGAAGCTTTCTTT. This chain uses TRBV5-1 with TRBJ1-1, with D unclear. V lost 0 bases, J lost 4 bases, and 7 bases lay in between. Germline V CDR1 and CDR2: SGHRS, YFSETQ. This CDR3 contains 13 residues. Full variable domain (missing parts from reference TRBV5-1 and TRBJ1-1): KAGVTQTPRYLIKTRGQQVTLSCSPISGHRSVSWYQQTPGQGLQFLFEYFSETQRNKGNFPGRFSGRQFSNSRSEMNVSTLELGDSALYLCASSLAWATEAFFGQGTRLTVV.